This TCR beta chain was observed in a study of blood T cell repertoires in COVID-19. Background on the study: Samples came from the United States, Italy and Spain, spanning acute and convalescent COVID-19. PBMCs, B-cell-depleted T cells, or T cells were the source of the cDNA or gDNA that made up the material.

This clone has a handful of counts. How the authors handled the data: From reference gene primer amplification, estimates of nucleated cell counts were derived. The method was immunoSEQ multiplex PCR; TCRdb's version includes in-frame clones alone and lacks a portion of them. That table is the source of V, J and clone size, and D and trimming were worked out from the DNA. The sample records 120,000 or so clones, 70% to 90% being singletons. This clonotype was obtained from a woman aged 45 to 65 with acute or convalescent COVID-19. Material: peripheral blood.

The CDR3 DNA reads as TGTGCCAGCAGCTTGAGCCTAGCGGGGATGTACGAGCAGTACTTC. Amino acids: CASSLSLAGMYEQYF. The rearrangement joins TRBV5-4 to TRBJ2-7; 9 nucleotides line up with TRBD2. The length of the CDR3 is 15 residues. The germline V gene encodes CDR1 SGHNT and CDR2 YYREEE (reference sequence). After removal of 1 base from V and 4 bases from J, the junction contained 6 bases not matched to a gene.